This T cell receptor (beta chain) is drawn from a study of T cell changes during pregnancy in multiple sclerosis. Profiling relied on immunoSEQ multiplex PCR, and the TCRdb table lists in-frame clones only, not all of them. The sample consists of about 57,000 clones, just over 90% of them appearing once. CDR3 size: 14 residues. Germline lookup yields CDR1 SGDLS and CDR2 YYNGEE. The V end lost 3 bases, the J end lost 0 bases, and 9 bases lay between the germline ends. The TCR sequence derives from a female donor with multiple sclerosis, enrolled in a pregnancy study. The chain uses TRBV9 and TRBJ1-1; the D gene is possibly TRBD1 (6 bases). Sequencing used CD4+ T cells from peripheral blood mononuclear cells, obtained in the second trimester of pregnancy. The CDR3 region is CASSETGVNTEAFF. The CDR3 DNA sequence: TGTGCCAGCAGCGAGACAGGAGTGAACACTGAAGCTTTCTTT. Full variable domain (missing parts from reference TRBV9 and TRBJ1-1): DSGVTQTPKHLITATGQRVTLRCSPRSGDLSVYWYQQSLDQGLQFLIQYYNGEERAKGNILERFSAQQFPDLHSELNLSSLELGDSALYFCASSETGVNTEAFFGQGTRLTVV.